The rows below give T cell receptor beta chains drawn from one sample of a study of cytomegalovirus exposure and HLA in healthy donors. Clones were sequenced by immunoSEQ multiplex PCR, and TCRdb holds only the in-frame ones, with some missing. Counted here are approximately 190,000 clones, roughly 80% occurring once; the ten biggest clones make up 6.3%. The sequenced material came from PBMCs. The source of these receptors is a middle-aged man in good health and CMV-seropositive. CDR3s include the opening cysteine and the closing phenylalanine or tryptophan. The D gene is left open where the match is weak. A row's size may be missing; if present it is once, few, many or a size class.

clone_size	v_call	d_call	j_call	cdr3_nt	cdr3_aa
-	TRBV6-5	-	TRBJ1-1	TGTGCCAGCAGTTACTCCTGGGACAAGTACACTGAAGCTTTCTTT	CASSYSWDKYTEAFF
-	TRBV5-1	-	TRBJ1-4	TGCGCCAGCAGCTTGACGGCCGTCGGACTTAATGAAAAACTGTTTTTT	CASSLTAVGLNEKLFF
-	TRBV2	-	TRBJ2-1	TGTGCCAGCAGATTGAACGGGAACTCCTACAATGAGCAGTTCTTC	CASRLNGNSYNEQFF
once	TRBV9	-	TRBJ1-1	TGTGCCAGCAGCCCGGAGGGATGGAACACTGAAGCTTTCTTT	CASSPEGWNTEAFF
-	TRBV9	-	TRBJ1-4	TGTGCCAGCAGCCAGACGGGAATACGGGCGGAAAAACTGTTTTTT	CASSQTGIRAEKLFF
-	TRBV7-8	-	TRBJ1-1	TGTGCCAGCAGCTTAGTATCGGGATCTGTAGCTGAAGCTTTCTTT	CASSLVSGSVAEAFF
-	TRBV5-1	-	TRBJ1-1	TGCGCCAGCAGCTTGACAGGGTCTATTTACACTGAAGCTTTCTTT	CASSLTGSIYTEAFF
-	TRBV19	-	TRBJ1-1	TGTGCCAGTAGTCTCACCGGGTCGCAGAACACTGAAGCTTTCTTT	CASSLTGSQNTEAFF
once	TRBV4-3	TRBD1	TRBJ2-7	TGCGCCAGCAGCCTTGGAACAGGGGGTTCCTACGAGCAGTACTTC	CASSLGTGGSYEQYF
-	TRBV21-1	-	TRBJ1-1	TGTGCCAGCAGCAATCCCCCACATCGTGCTTTCTTT	CASSNPPHRAFF
-	TRBV14	TRBD2	TRBJ2-1	TGTGCCAGCAGCCAAGTAGCGGGGCCAAGTAGCAATGAGCAGTTCTTC	CASSQVAGPSSNEQFF
few	TRBV28	-	TRBJ1-1	TGTGCCAGCATCGCCACGGGGGGAGCTTTCTTT	CASIATGGAFF
once	TRBV27	-	TRBJ2-4	TGTGCCAGCAGTTTATCCGTAGCCAAAAACATTCAGTACTTC	CASSLSVAKNIQYF
-	TRBV15	-	TRBJ1-2	TGTGCCACCAGCAGAGACGGGTACTATGGCTACACCTTC	CATSRDGYYGYTF
-	TRBV19	-	TRBJ1-1	TGTGCCAGTAGTTTTGGGGCCACTGAAGCTTTCTTT	CASSFGATEAFF
-	TRBV5-6	TRBD1	TRBJ2-7	TGTGCCAGCAGCACTATGACAGGGACCTACGAGCAGTACTTC	CASSTMTGTYEQYF
-	TRBV19	-	TRBJ1-1	TGTGCCAGTAGTATAGATGATGCGGTGATAACTGAAGCTTTCTTT	CASSIDDAVITEAFF
-	TRBV28	TRBD1	TRBJ1-5	TGTGCCAGCAGCCGAGGGGACAGGGGGAGACAGCCCCAGCATTTT	CASSRGDRGRQPQHF
-	TRBV7-3	-	TRBJ1-2	TGTTCCAGCAGCTTGGGACTCTATGGCTACACCTTC	CSSSLGLYGYTF
-	TRBV1	-	TRBJ2-3	TGCACCAGCAGCCAAGATAGTCCGGGGGGGCCGGATACGCAGTATTTT	CTSSQDSPGGPDTQYF
-	TRBV27	TRBD1	TRBJ1-5	TGTGCCAGCAGTCAGGGCGGACAGGTTGGTCAGCCCCAGCATTTT	CASSQGGQVGQPQHF
-	TRBV25-1	-	TRBJ2-7	TGTGCCAGCAGTGAATGGAAACAGGGCCTCCACGAGCAGTACTTC	CASSEWKQGLHEQYF
-	TRBV27	-	TRBJ2-2	TGTGCCAGCAGTTCTGACTCCGGGGAGCTGTTTTTT	CASSSDSGELFF
-	TRBV9	-	TRBJ2-1	TGTGCCAGCAGCGTATATGGGGACAAGTACAATGAGCAGTTCTTC	CASSVYGDKYNEQFF
-	TRBV5-5	-	TRBJ2-7	TGTGCCAGCAGCTTGGTCCCTAGCTGGGGGCAGTACTTC	CASSLVPSWGQYF
-	TRBV28	-	TRBJ2-4	TGTGCCAGCAGTCAAGGGGGGGGAAACATTCAGTACTTC	CASSQGGGNIQYF
-	TRBV9	TRBD2	TRBJ2-7	TGTGCCAGCAGCGTAGGTCTAGCGGGGTACGAGCAGTACTTC	CASSVGLAGYEQYF
-	TRBV18	TRBD1	TRBJ1-1	TGTGCCAGCTCCGGGACAGGGGACACTGAAGCTTTCTTT	CASSGTGDTEAFF
-	TRBV6-5	-	TRBJ1-1	TGTGCCAGCAGTCCCTCCGTGAACACTGAAGCTTTCTTT	CASSPSVNTEAFF
-	TRBV5-4	-	TRBJ2-7	TGTGCCAGCAGCTTGGGGCTGACCTACGAGCAGTACTTC	CASSLGLTYEQYF
few	TRBV4-3	-	TRBJ2-7	TGCGCCAGCAGCCAAGATAGACTACCCCACTACGAGCAGTACTTC	CASSQDRLPHYEQYF
-	TRBV27	TRBD1	TRBJ2-3	TGTGCCAGCAGTTTTTCAACAGGGGGCCTATCAGATACGCAGTATTTT	CASSFSTGGLSDTQYF
-	TRBV5-1	TRBD1	TRBJ2-7	TGCGCCAGCAGCCCCTTGGGACAGAAAATCTACGAGCAGTACTTC	CASSPLGQKIYEQYF
-	TRBV6-1	TRBD1	TRBJ1-2	TGTGCCAGCAGTGAACCGACAGGGGCCGGCTATGGCTACACCTTC	CASSEPTGAGYGYTF
-	TRBV21-1	-	TRBJ2-7	TGTGCCAGCAGCAAAGTGAGCCAGGGGGGCCACGAGCAGTACTTC	CASSKVSQGGHEQYF
-	TRBV9	TRBD1	TRBJ1-2	TGTGCCAGCAGCCTAGATACAGGGGGCTTAGGTGGCTACACCTTC	CASSLDTGGLGGYTF
-	TRBV5-8	-	TRBJ2-7	TGTGCCAGCAGCTTGGGGCCGAACTCCTACGAGCAGTACTTC	CASSLGPNSYEQYF
-	TRBV5-1	TRBD1	TRBJ1-4	TGCGCCAGCAGCTTGGGACAGGGGAATGAAAAACTGTTTTTT	CASSLGQGNEKLFF
-	TRBV9	TRBD1	TRBJ2-7	TGTGCCAGCAGCGTAGATGGTACAGGGGGCGTAGTCGACGAGCAGTACTTC	CASSVDGTGGVVDEQYF
few	TRBV30	-	TRBJ1-5	TGTGCCTGGAGTGTACAGGGAAATCAGCCCCAGCATTTT	CAWSVQGNQPQHF
-	TRBV11-2	TRBD1	TRBJ1-1	TGTGCCAGCAGCTTTACAGGGGTGACTGAAGCTTTCTTT	CASSFTGVTEAFF
-	TRBV28	TRBD1	TRBJ2-7	TGTGCCAGCAGTTTAGTTATCAGGGGGCGGTTCCTCTACGAGCAGTACTTC	CASSLVIRGRFLYEQYF
-	TRBV5-1	TRBD1	TRBJ1-2	TGCGCCAGTGCCGGGACAGCAGGGTTTGGCTACACCTTC	CASAGTAGFGYTF
-	TRBV29-1	TRBD1	TRBJ1-2	TGCAGCGTTGACCCGGTACTACGAACAGGGGAACTATATGGCTACACCTTC	CSVDPVLRTGELYGYTF
-	TRBV19	TRBD1	TRBJ1-3	TGTGCCAGTAGTAGCGGGACAGGGGTACACACCATATATTTT	CASSSGTGVHTIYF
-	TRBV30	TRBD1	TRBJ2-7	TGTGCCTGCCCCCGGGACAGCTCCTACGAGCAGTACTTC	CACPRDSSYEQYF
few	TRBV27	TRBD1	TRBJ2-7	TGTGCCAGCAGTTTATCGGGGACAGGGGGCTTCTACGAGCAGTACTTC	CASSLSGTGGFYEQYF
once	TRBV9	TRBD2	TRBJ2-3	TGTGCCAGCAGCGTAGCGGCGGGGGGCACAGATACGCAGTATTTT	CASSVAAGGTDTQYF
-	TRBV5-1	TRBD2	TRBJ2-3	TGCGCCAGCAGCTTGCTCCCTAGCGGCAGCACAGATACGCAGTATTTT	CASSLLPSGSTDTQYF
-	TRBV2	TRBD1	TRBJ1-5	TGTGCCAGCAGTGAAGCGGGACAGATTAGCAATCAGCCCCAGCATTTT	CASSEAGQISNQPQHF
-	TRBV9	TRBD1	TRBJ2-1	TGTGCCAGCAGCGTAGAGGGGACAGGGGGCAACTACAATGAGCAGTTCTTC	CASSVEGTGGNYNEQFF
few	TRBV2	-	TRBJ1-5	TGTGCCAGCAGCGTCACCGACTTAAATCAGCCCCAGCATTTT	CASSVTDLNQPQHF